Included here is one TCR beta chain sequence, with context. Its antigen is not identified. The sample originates from a study of shared clonotypes between healthy human individuals. Study results and limitations: Represented diversity, genetic and exposure-history alike, was limited by few donors.

Sequencing of unsorted PBMC DNA was carried out using ten immunoSEQ deep assay plates. This table comes from immunoSEQ multiplex PCR, and its TCRdb copy is limited to in-frame clones, with some not included. The profile covers about 560,000 clones, with around 78% appearing a single time and around 11% taken by the ten largest. Germline assignment: CDR1 MNHEY and CDR2 SVGAGI. V dropped 6 bases and J dropped 4 bases, with 17 bases sitting between them. The CDR3 is 15 residues long. The clonotype was recovered from a woman aged 40-49 years in good health. Some clones in this sample may be carry-over from other donors' samples. The rearrangement links TRBV6-5 to TRBJ2-3; TRBD2 is a possible D gene (6 bases). Sequenced: PBMCs. The CDR3 loop is CASREGPHVADTQYF. CDR3 coding DNA: TGTGCCAGCAGGGAGGGTCCTCATGTCGCAGATACGCAGTATTTT.